This T cell receptor beta chain is from a study of cytomegalovirus exposure and HLA in healthy donors. Study observations and caveats: The authors later linked a missense DCLRE1C variant to TCR beta V- and J-gene trimming.

The CMV serostatus of this donor went unrecorded. The PCR ran on 60 Vbeta and 13 Jbeta primers. Data came from immunoSEQ multiplex PCR; TCRdb stores just in-frame clones and leaves some out. The sample records under 150,000 clones, 65% to 80% being singletons. In regard to this clone: Its specificity is unknown.

The CDR3 length is 14 residues. Sequencing was carried out using PBMCs. This rearrangement joins TRBV21-1 to TRBJ1-2; the DNA was not used to check the table's D call, TRBD1. TRBV21-1 is a pseudogene segment. This clonotype was obtained from a human donor in good health. The CDR3 bases are TGTGCCAGCAGCAAGAGGGGGCTAACCGATGGCTACACCTTC. Translating gives CASSKRGLTDGYTF.